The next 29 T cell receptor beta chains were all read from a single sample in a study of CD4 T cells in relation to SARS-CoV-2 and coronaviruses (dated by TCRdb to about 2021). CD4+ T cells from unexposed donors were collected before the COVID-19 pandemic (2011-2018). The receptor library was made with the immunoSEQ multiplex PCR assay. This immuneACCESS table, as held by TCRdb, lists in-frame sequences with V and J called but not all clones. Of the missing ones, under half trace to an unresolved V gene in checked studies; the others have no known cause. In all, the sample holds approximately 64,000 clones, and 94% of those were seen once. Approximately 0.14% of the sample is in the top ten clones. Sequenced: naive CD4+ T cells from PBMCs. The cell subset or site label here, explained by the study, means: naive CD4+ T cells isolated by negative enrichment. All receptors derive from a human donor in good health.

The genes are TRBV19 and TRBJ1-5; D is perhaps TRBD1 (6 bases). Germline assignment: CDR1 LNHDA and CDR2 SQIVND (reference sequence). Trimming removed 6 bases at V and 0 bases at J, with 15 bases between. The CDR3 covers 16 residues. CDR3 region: CASSQTGRSSNQPQHF. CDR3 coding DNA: TGTGCCAGTAGCCAAACAGGGCGGTCTAGCAATCAGCCCCAGCATTTT.

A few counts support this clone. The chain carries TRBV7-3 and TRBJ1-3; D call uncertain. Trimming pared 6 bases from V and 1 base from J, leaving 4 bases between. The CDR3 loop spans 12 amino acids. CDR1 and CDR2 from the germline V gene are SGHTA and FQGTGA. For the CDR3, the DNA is TGTGCCAGCAGAGGTTCTGGAAACACCATATATTTT. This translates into CASRGSGNTIYF. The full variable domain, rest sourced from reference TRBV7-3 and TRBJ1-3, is GAGVSQTPSNKVTEKGKYVELRCDPISGHTALYWYRQSLGQGPEFLIYFQGTGAADDSGLPNDRFFAVRPEGSVSTLKIQRTERGDSAVYLCASRGSGNTIYFGEGSWLTVV.

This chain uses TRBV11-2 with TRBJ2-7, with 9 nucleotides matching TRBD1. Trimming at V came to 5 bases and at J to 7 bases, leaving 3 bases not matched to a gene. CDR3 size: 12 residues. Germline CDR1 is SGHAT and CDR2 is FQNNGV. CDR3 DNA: TGTGCCAGCAGCCTGGGGACAGGGGAGCAGTACTTC. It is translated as CASSLGTGEQYF.

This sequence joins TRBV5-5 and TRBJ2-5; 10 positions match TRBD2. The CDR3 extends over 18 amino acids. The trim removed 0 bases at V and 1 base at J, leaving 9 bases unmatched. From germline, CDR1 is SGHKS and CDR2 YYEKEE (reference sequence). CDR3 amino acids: CASSLGSGRALGQETQYF. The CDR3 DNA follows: TGTGCCAGCAGCTTGGGGAGCGGGAGGGCCCTGGGCCAAGAGACCCAGTACTTC.

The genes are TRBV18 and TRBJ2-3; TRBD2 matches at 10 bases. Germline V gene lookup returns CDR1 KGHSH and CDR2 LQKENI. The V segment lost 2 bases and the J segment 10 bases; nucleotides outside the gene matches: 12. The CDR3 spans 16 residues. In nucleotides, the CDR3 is TGTGCCAGCTCACCAGAAGCGGGAGGGGCCCTGGGTTCGCAGTATTTT. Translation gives CASSPEAGGALGSQYF.

The CDR3 DNA reads TGTGCCAGCAGCTGGAGTTCGAACACTGAAGCTTTCTTT. Translating it yields CASSWSSNTEAFF. The chain couples TRBV3-1 (or the pseudogene TRBV3-2) to TRBJ1-1, with no clear D. Germline loops: CDR1 LGHDT, CDR2 YNNKEL (reference sequence). Trimming shortened V by 5 bases and J by 1 base, and 8 bases separated the two germline ends. This CDR3 region has 13 residues.

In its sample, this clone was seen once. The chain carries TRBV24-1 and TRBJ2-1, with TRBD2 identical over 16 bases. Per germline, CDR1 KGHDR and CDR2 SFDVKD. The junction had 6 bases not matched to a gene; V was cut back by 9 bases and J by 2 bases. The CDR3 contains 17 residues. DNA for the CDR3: TGTGCCACCGCCGGGACTAGCGGGAGGGCCGCCTACAATGAGCAGTTCTTC. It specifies CATAGTSGRAAYNEQFF.

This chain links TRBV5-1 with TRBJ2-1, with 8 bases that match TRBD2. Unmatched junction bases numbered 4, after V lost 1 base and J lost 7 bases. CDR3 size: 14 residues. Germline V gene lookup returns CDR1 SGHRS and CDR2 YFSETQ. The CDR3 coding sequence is TGCGCCAGCAGCTTGATAGCGGGGAAGAATGAGCAGTTCTTC. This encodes CASSLIAGKNEQFF.

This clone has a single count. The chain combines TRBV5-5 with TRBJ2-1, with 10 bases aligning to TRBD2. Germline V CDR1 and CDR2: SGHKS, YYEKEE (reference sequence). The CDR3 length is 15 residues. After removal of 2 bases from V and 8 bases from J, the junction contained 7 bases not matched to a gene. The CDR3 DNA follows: TGTGCCAGCAGCTTCATCCTAGCGGGAGCCTATGAGCAGTTCTTC. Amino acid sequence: CASSFILAGAYEQFF. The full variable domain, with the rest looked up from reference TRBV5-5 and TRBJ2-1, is DAGVTQSPTHLIKTRGQQVTLRCSPISGHKSVSWYQQVLGQGPQFIFQYYEKEERGRGNFPDRFSARQFPNYSSELNVNALLLGDSALYLCASSFILAGAYEQFFGPGTRLTVL.

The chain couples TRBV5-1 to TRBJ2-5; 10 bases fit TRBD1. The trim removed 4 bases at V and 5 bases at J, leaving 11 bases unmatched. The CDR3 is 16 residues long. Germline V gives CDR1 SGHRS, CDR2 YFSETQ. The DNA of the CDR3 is TGCGCCAGCAGCCCGGGACAGGGGATTTCTTCGGAGACCCAGTACTTC. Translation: CASSPGQGISSETQYF.

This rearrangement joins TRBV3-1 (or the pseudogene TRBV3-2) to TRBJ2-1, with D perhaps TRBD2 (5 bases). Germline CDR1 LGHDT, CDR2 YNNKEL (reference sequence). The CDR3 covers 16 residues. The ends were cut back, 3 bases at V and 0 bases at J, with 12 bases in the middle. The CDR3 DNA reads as TGTGCCAGCAGCCACAGCAGCGGAAGCTCCTACAATGAGCAGTTCTTC. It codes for CASSHSSGSSYNEQFF.

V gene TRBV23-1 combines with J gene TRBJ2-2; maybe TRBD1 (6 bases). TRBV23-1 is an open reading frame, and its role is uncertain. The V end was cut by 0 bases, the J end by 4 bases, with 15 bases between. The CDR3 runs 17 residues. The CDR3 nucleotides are TGCGCCAGCAGTCAATCCCGCCACAGGGTGGGCACCGGGGAGCTGTTTTTT. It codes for CASSQSRHRVGTGELFF.

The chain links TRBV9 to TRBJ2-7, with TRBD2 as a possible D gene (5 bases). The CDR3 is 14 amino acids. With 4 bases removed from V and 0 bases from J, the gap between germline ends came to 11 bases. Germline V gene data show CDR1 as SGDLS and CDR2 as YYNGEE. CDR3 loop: CASSRTRASYEQYF. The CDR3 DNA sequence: TGTGCCAGCAGCCGGACTCGCGCCTCCTACGAGCAGTACTTC.

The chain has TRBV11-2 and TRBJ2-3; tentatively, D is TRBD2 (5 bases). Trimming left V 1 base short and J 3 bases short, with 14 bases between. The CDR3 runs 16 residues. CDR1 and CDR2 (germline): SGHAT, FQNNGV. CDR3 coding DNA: TGTGCCAGCAGCTTAGGACGTCGGGAATTTACAGATACGCAGTATTTT. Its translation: CASSLGRREFTDTQYF.

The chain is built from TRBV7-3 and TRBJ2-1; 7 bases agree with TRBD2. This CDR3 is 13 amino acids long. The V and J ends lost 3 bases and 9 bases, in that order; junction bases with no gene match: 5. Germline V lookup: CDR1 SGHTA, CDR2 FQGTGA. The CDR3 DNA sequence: TGTGCCAGCAGCTTCTCGGGGGAGGGTGAGCAGTTCTTC. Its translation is CASSFSGEGEQFF. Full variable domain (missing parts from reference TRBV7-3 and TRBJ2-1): GAGVSQTPSNKVTEKGKYVELRCDPISGHTALYWYRQSLGQGPEFLIYFQGTGAADDSGLPNDRFFAVRPEGSVSTLKIQRTERGDSAVYLCASSFSGEGEQFFGPGTRLTVL.

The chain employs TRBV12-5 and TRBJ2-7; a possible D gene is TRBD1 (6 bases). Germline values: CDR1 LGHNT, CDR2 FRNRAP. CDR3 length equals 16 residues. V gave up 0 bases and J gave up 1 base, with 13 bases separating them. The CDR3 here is CASGLVLTGKSYEQYF. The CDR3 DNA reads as TGTGCTAGTGGTTTGGTTCTGACAGGCAAGTCCTACGAGCAGTACTTC.

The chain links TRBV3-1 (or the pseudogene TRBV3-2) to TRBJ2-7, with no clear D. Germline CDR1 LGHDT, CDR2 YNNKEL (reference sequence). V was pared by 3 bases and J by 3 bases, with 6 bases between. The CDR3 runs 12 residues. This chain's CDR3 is CASSHGVYEQYF. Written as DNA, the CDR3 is TGTGCCAGCAGCCATGGGGTCTACGAGCAGTACTTC.

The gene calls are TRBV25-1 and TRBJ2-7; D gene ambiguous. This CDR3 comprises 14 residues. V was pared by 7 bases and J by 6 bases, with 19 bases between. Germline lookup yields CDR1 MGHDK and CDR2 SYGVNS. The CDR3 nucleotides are TGTGCCAGCACCGCCAGGTGGGCCGTCTGCGAGCAGTACTTC. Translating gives CASTARWAVCEQYF.

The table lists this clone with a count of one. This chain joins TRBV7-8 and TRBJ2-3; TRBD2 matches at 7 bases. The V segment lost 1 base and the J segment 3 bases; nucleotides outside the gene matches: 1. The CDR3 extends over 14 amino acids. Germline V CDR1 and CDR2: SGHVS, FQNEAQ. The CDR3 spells CASSLVGGTDTQYF. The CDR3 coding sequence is TGTGCCAGCAGCTTAGTCGGGGGGACAGATACGCAGTATTTT.

CDR3 in DNA: TGCGCCAGCAGTGAGGACGAGGGTCGGCACGAGCAGTACTTC. Residues: CASSEDEGRHEQYF. The chain uses TRBV10-1 and TRBJ2-7, with a tentative D call TRBD2 (5 bases). The CDR3 is 14 amino acids. V was cut by 2 bases and J by 5 bases, with 13 bases left in between. The germline gives CDR1 WNHNN, CDR2 SYGVQD (reference sequence).

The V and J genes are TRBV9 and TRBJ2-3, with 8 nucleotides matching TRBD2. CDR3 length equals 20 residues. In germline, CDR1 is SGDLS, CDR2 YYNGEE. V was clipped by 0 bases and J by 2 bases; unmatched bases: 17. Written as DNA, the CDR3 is TGTGCCAGCAGCGTAGCCTCGGGAGGGCCGATGCGTTACCTCACAGATACGCAGTATTTT. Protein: CASSVASGGPMRYLTDTQYF.

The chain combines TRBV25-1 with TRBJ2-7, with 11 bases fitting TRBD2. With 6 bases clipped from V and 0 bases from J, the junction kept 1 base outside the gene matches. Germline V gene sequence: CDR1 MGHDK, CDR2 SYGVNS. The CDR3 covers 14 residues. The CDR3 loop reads CASRTSGSSYEQYF. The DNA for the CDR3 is TGTGCCAGCAGAACTAGCGGGAGCTCCTACGAGCAGTACTTC.

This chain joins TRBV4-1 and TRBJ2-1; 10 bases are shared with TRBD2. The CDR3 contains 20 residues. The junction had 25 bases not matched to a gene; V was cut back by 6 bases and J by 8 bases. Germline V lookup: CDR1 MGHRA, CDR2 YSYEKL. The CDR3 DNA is TGCGCCAGCAGTCTCAAACTGAGGACTAGCGGCTCGCCCCCACATTATGAGCAGTTCTTC. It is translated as CASSLKLRTSGSPPHYEQFF.

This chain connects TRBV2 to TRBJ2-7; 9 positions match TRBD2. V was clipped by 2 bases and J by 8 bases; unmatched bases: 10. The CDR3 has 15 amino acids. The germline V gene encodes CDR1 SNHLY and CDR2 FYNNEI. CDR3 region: CASSESRSGSAKQYF. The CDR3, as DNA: TGTGCCAGCAGTGAATCTCGTAGCGGGAGCGCTAAGCAGTACTTC.

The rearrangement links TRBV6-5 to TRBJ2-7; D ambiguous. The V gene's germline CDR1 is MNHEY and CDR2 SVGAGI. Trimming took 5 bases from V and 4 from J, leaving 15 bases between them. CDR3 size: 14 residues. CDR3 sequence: CASSRIGMVYEQYF. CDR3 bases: TGTGCCAGCAGTCGGATCGGAATGGTGTACGAGCAGTACTTC.

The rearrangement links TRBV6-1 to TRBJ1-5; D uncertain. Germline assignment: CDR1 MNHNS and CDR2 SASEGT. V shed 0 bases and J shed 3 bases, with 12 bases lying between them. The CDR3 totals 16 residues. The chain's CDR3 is CASSEAGGYSNQPQHF. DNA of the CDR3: TGTGCCAGCAGTGAAGCTGGAGGGTACTCCAATCAGCCCCAGCATTTT.

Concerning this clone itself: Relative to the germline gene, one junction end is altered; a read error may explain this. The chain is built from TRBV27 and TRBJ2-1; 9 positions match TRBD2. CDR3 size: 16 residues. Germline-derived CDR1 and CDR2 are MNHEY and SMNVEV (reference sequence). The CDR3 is CASSLLGGRAYNEQFF. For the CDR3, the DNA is TGTGCCAGCAGTTTATTGGGCGGGAGGGCCTATAATGAGCAGTTCTTC.

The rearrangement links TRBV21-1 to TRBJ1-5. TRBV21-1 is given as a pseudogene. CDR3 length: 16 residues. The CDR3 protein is CASRQGPRYSNQPQHF. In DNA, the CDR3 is TGTGCCAGCAGGCAGGGACCCCGATATAGCAATCAGCCCCAGCATTTT.

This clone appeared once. Here the CDR3 reads CASTSLPGLAGLEQFF. CDR3 DNA: TGTGCCAGCACTTCTTTACCGGGACTAGCGGGACTTGAGCAGTTCTTC. The V gene is TRBV27, the J gene TRBJ2-1; TRBD2 matches at 13 bases. The CDR3 runs to 16 residues. V was pared by 7 bases and J by 9 bases, with 12 bases of the junction left unmatched. From germline, CDR1 is MNHEY and CDR2 SMNVEV (reference sequence).